Listed here are 18 T cell receptor beta chains from one sample, sequenced in a study of blood T cells in healthy people across ages. Primers used in a second PCR of about 7 to 12 cycles were a sample-barcoded 5' primer and a J-beta primer mix. TCRdb passed the 5' RACE reads through MiXCR, listing each CDR3 protein once. The table has 1.5 million to 2 million distinct CDR3 sequences, 30% to 40% seen once. The specimen was blood. All receptors come from a human donor in good health.

V is TRBV6-1 and J is TRBJ1-4; D unresolved. Trimming stripped 7 bases from V and 8 bases from J, with 17 bases between. Germline V gene data show CDR1 as MNHNS and CDR2 as SASEGT. CDR3 length equals 14 residues. The DNA of the CDR3 is TGTGCCAGCAACGGTAGGACTTCGGAGGAAAAACTGTTTTTT. Translated, it gives CASNGRTSEEKLFF.

The rearrangement joins TRBV7-2 to TRBJ1-1, with 7 positions matching TRBD1. The ends lost 5 bases at V and 4 bases at J; junction bases unmatched: 4. CDR1 is SGHTA and CDR2 is FQGNSA in the germline V gene. The CDR3 runs 13 residues. The CDR3 sequence is CASSQRGLTEAFF. The CDR3 DNA reads as TGTGCCAGCAGCCAAAGGGGGCTCACTGAAGCTTTCTTT.

The V call is TRBV6-5, the J call TRBJ2-1, with D perhaps matching TRBD1 or TRBD2 (5 bases each). Germline V gene lookup returns CDR1 MNHEY and CDR2 SVGAGI. Trimming stripped 8 bases from V and 11 bases from J, with 19 bases between. CDR3 length: 13 residues. The CDR3 here is CASGAWDLRQQFF. Here the CDR3 DNA reads TGTGCCAGCGGGGCTTGGGACCTACGACAGCAGTTCTTC.

A few counts support this clonotype. The chain employs TRBV9 and TRBJ1-1; TRBD1 agrees at 8 bases. CDR1 is SGDLS, CDR2 YYNGEE, per germline. The CDR3 extends over 17 amino acids. Trimming took 3 bases from V and 4 from J; bases not matched to a gene: 14. As DNA, the CDR3 is TGTGCCAGCAGCGCCCCGACCGGACAGGGTCGGGGCACTGAAGCTTTCTTT. It specifies CASSAPTGQGRGTEAFF.

The genes are TRBV21-1 and TRBJ2-3. TRBV21-1 is tagged as a pseudogene. CDR3 length equals 12 residues. The DNA of the CDR3 is TGTGCCAGCAGCAAAGAACGTAATACGCAGTATTTT. It encodes CASSKERNTQYF.

V is TRBV6-6 and J is TRBJ2-4; 9 bases line up with TRBD1. The CDR3 totals 15 residues. Trimming cost V 3 bases and J 8 bases; bases outside gene matches: 8. Germline assignment: CDR1 MNHNY and CDR2 SVGAGI (reference sequence). The CDR3 is CASSYQDRGMDIQYF. The DNA of the CDR3 is TGTGCCAGCAGTTATCAGGACAGGGGTATGGACATTCAGTACTTC.

This clonotype was recorded a few times. The V call is TRBV27, the J call TRBJ2-7; D may be TRBD1 (6 bases). The CDR3 length is 16 residues. Germline V gene data show CDR1 as MNHEY and CDR2 as SMNVEV (reference sequence). The V and J ends lost 4 bases and 2 bases respectively, with 18 bases between them. CDR3 amino acids: CASSSLRATGPYEQYF. The CDR3 nucleotides are TGTGCCAGCAGTTCGCTCCGCGCGACAGGACCCTACGAGCAGTACTTC.

This clonotype has a handful of counts. V is TRBV7-2 and J is TRBJ2-5, with TRBD2 matching over 9 bases. V lost 5 bases and J lost 3; bases outside the gene matches: 10. Germline CDR1 SGHTA, CDR2 FQGNSA. The CDR3 is 16 residues long. The CDR3 DNA is TGTGCCAGCAGCAACGGACTAGCGCATTTAAAAGAGACCCAGTACTTC. It specifies CASSNGLAHLKETQYF.

V and J are TRBV2 and TRBJ1-1; D is unclear. The CDR3 extends over 13 amino acids. V was shortened by 6 bases and J by 2 bases, with 10 bases between the two germline ends. Germline assignment: CDR1 SNHLY and CDR2 FYNNEI. CDR3 in amino acids: CASRYRGNTEAFF. CDR3 nucleotide sequence: TGTGCCAGCAGATACAGAGGAAACACTGAAGCTTTCTTT. The full variable domain, rest sourced from reference TRBV2 and TRBJ1-1, is EPEVTQTPSHQVTQMGQEVILRCVPISNHLYFYWYRQILGQKVEFLVSFYNNEISEKSEIFDDQFSVERPDGSNFTLKIRSTKLEDSAMYFCASRYRGNTEAFFGQGTRLTVV.

The chain is built from TRBV4-2 and TRBJ1-2; D is perhaps TRBD1 (6 bases). The V end was cut by 0 bases, the J end by 4 bases, with 15 bases between. Germline values: CDR1 LGHNA, CDR2 YNFKEQ. CDR3 length: 16 amino acids. CDR3 nucleotides: TGTGCCAGCAGCCAAGATGTAGGAAACAGGGCCTATGGCTACACCTTC. This codes for CASSQDVGNRAYGYTF.

J is TRBJ1-2 and V is TRBV7-2, with D unclear. Deletions cut 4 bases from V and 1 base from J, with 13 bases between. Per germline, CDR1 SGHTA and CDR2 FQGNSA. This CDR3 region has 15 residues. The CDR3 region is CASSYVLDYNYGYTF. CDR3 nucleotides: TGTGCCAGCAGCTACGTCTTAGACTATAACTATGGCTACACCTTC.

CDR3 nucleotides: TGTGCCAGCAGCTCTTCCGGGAGAATTACGCTGCGATCTGGGGCCAACGTCCTGACTTTC. Translated, it gives CASSSSGRITLRSGANVLTF. The chain carries TRBV7-8 and TRBJ2-6, with TRBD2 as a possible D gene (6 bases). Germline V gives CDR1 SGHVS, CDR2 FQNEAQ. V was cut by 4 bases and J by 1 base, with 23 bases left in between. The CDR3 is 20 residues long.

This clonotype was recorded a few times. V usage is TRBV14 and J usage is TRBJ2-1, with 13 bases aligning to TRBD2. V was pared by 4 bases and J by 5 bases, with 8 bases of the junction left unmatched. Germline values: CDR1 SGHDN, CDR2 FVKESK. The CDR3 is 17 residues long. The CDR3 sequence: CASSLRTSGGINNEQFF. CDR3 DNA: TGTGCCAGCAGCCTTCGGACTAGCGGGGGTATAAACAATGAGCAGTTCTTC.

CDR3 region: CASSFQRGNTDTQYF. The DNA of the CDR3 is TGTGCCAGCAGCTTTCAGCGGGGGAACACAGATACGCAGTATTTT. The chain is built from TRBV11-3 and TRBJ2-3; 8 positions agree with TRBD2. The CDR3 has 15 amino acids. From germline, CDR1 is SGHNT and CDR2 YENEEA. V lost 3 bases and J lost 2; bases outside the gene matches: 4.

This clonotype was seen a single time. This chain links TRBV4-2 with TRBJ1-6; D is unclear. Germline loops: CDR1 LGHNA, CDR2 YNFKEQ. The CDR3 spans 14 residues. Trimming took off 11 bases at V and 0 bases at J, with 11 bases between the two ends. CDR3 nucleotide sequence: TGTGCCCCCGGGAGGGTCTCCTATAATTCACCCCTCCACTTT. It is translated as CAPGRVSYNSPLHF.

This clonotype was observed a handful of times. The gene calls are TRBV28 and TRBJ2-1, with D perhaps matching TRBD1 (5 bases). V lost 6 bases, J lost 12 bases, and 18 bases lay in between. CDR3 size: 13 residues. CDR1 and CDR2 (germline): MDHEN, SYDVKM. The CDR3 region has the DNA TGTGCCAGCAGCCCCCCTGCATGGGGCGGGCAGTTCTTC. Amino acids: CASSPPAWGGQFF.

This rearrangement joins TRBV4-1 to TRBJ1-5, with D possibly TRBD1 on 5 matching bases. Germline CDR1 reads MGHRA; CDR2 reads YSYEKL. Trimming removed 0 bases at V and 5 bases at J, with 14 bases between. This CDR3 has 16 amino acids. CDR3: CASSQEGVGGYQPQHF. The CDR3 DNA is TGCGCCAGCAGCCAAGAAGGGGTGGGGGGTTATCAGCCCCAGCATTTT.

Comment on this clonotype: This may stem from a read error, because a much larger clone lies one nucleotide away. It is likely a read error, because the conserved phenylalanine at the end of the CDR3 is missing. The J gene is TRBJ1-1, the V gene TRBV25-1; D ambiguous. The length of the CDR3 is 17 residues. CDR1 MGHDK and CDR2 SYGVNS come from the germline V gene. The V end was cut by 1 base, the J end by 5 bases, with 20 bases between. The CDR3 DNA reads TGTGCCAGCAGTGAATCCGCGCGGTCACCTCTCGGGACTGAAGCTTTCTTG. It is translated as CASSESARSPLGTEAFL.